Shown below are 25 T cell receptor beta chains from a single sample sequenced in a study of T cells in Graves' hyperthyroidism and ophthalmopathy. TCR beta CDR3 regions were amplified from RNA. HTBI primers were employed in a first-round RT-PCR of the TCR CDR3. TCRdb re-called the multiplex PCR reads through MiXCR, storing one row per CDR3 protein. The sample shows over 500,000 distinct CDR3 sequences, over 35% of them seen only once. Sequenced material: peripheral blood or thyroid tissue (not recorded which). These receptors came from an adult woman with Graves' disease, either hyperthyroidism or ophthalmopathy (not recorded which).

The chain recombines TRBV7-4 with TRBJ2-7; 11 nucleotides line up with TRBD1. The V gene end was trimmed by 6 bases and the J gene end by 6 bases; junction bases not matched to a gene: 10. The CDR3 has 15 amino acids. CDR1 is SGHVT, CDR2 SQSDAQ, per germline. The CDR3 here is CASSSTGTGGAEQYF. CDR3 coding DNA: TGTGCCAGCAGTTCCACCGGGACAGGGGGTGCCGAGCAGTACTTC.

The chain carries TRBV7-2 and TRBJ1-6, with TRBD1 as a possible D gene (6 bases). Trimming pared 5 bases from V and 5 bases from J, leaving 13 bases between. CDR3 length: 15 residues. Per germline, CDR1 SGHTA and CDR2 FQGNSA. CDR3 in DNA: TGTGCCAGCAGCCGCCCGGACAGTAATAATTCACCCCTCCACTTT. Translated: CASSRPDSNNSPLHF.

This clonotype was detected many times. V is TRBV12-3 or TRBV12-4 and J is TRBJ2-5, with no clear D. V lost 2 bases and J lost 0, with 1 base in between. The CDR3 covers 12 residues. The CDR3 sequence: CASSLHQETQYF. CDR3 DNA sequence: TGTGCCAGCAGTTTACACCAAGAGACCCAGTACTTC.

In this sample, this clonotype turned up a few times. The rearrangement uses TRBV7-2 and TRBJ1-5; D is possibly TRBD1 (5 bases). V was shortened by 3 bases and J by 10 bases, with 7 bases between the two germline ends. Looked up from germline, CDR1 is SGHTA and CDR2 is FQGNSA. This CDR3 comprises 11 residues. CDR3 region: CASSFQGPQHF. The CDR3 bases are TGTGCCAGCAGCTTTCAGGGTCCCCAGCATTTT.

CDR3 in amino acids: CATSRVGQNNSPLHF. CDR3 bases: TGTGCCACCAGCAGAGTGGGGCAGAATAATTCACCCCTCCACTTT. V usage is TRBV15 and J usage is TRBJ1-6; the D gene is possibly TRBD1 (5 bases). Germline CDR1 reads LNHNV; CDR2 reads YYDKDF (reference sequence). Trimming left V 1 base short and J 5 bases short, with 9 bases between. This CDR3 spans 15 amino acids.

This clonotype came up many times. This chain uses TRBV12-3 or TRBV12-4 with TRBJ2-7; D gene unclear. Trimming stripped 2 bases from V and 2 bases from J, with 7 bases between. The CDR3 totals 13 residues. This CDR3 is CASSLSVTYEQYF. The CDR3 DNA reads TGTGCCAGCAGTTTATCCGTGACCTACGAGCAGTACTTC.

In regard to this clonotype: It may be a read error: a sequence one base away is much more abundant. This rearrangement joins TRBV4-3 to TRBJ1-2; D is undetermined. V lost 4 bases, J lost 2 bases, and 11 bases lay in between. CDR3 length equals 14 residues. Germline CDR1 is LGHNA and CDR2 is YSLEER. The CDR3 region has the DNA TGCGCCAGCAGCCTAGATTATTCAAACTATGGCTACACCTTC. It yields the protein CASSLDYSNYGYTF.

The CDR3 reads CAISELYQNYGYTF. CDR3 nucleotide sequence: TGTGCCATCAGTGAACTCTACCAGAACTATGGCTACACCTTC. V is TRBV10-3 and J is TRBJ1-2, with no clear D. This CDR3 is 14 amino acids long. The germline gives CDR1 ENHRY, CDR2 SYGVKD. V lost 3 bases and J lost 2, with 10 bases in between.

This clonotype was observed at least ten times. The chain has TRBV2 and TRBJ1-1; D gene uncertain. The CDR3 extends over 13 amino acids. V gave up 6 bases and J gave up 0 bases, with 8 bases separating them. Germline V gene lookup returns CDR1 SNHLY and CDR2 FYNNEI. CDR3 in amino acids: CASRADMNTEAFF. In DNA form, the CDR3 reads TGTGCCAGCAGGGCCGATATGAACACTGAAGCTTTCTTT.

The rearrangement uses TRBV20-1 and TRBJ1-4, with a tentative D call TRBD1 (5 bases). Trimming removed 6 bases at V and 5 bases at J, with 13 bases between. This CDR3 is built from 13 residues. CDR1 and CDR2 (germline): DFQATT, SNEGSKA (reference sequence). CDR3 bases: TGCAGTGCCCAGGGTACTCAAAATGAAAAACTGTTTTTT. Protein product: CSAQGTQNEKLFF.

In its sample, this clonotype was seen many times. This chain uses TRBV7-2 with TRBJ1-3; TRBD1 agrees at 7 bases. The ends lost 1 base at V and 7 bases at J; junction bases unmatched: 7. Germline values: CDR1 SGHTA, CDR2 FQGNSA. CDR3 length equals 15 residues. CDR3 sequence (DNA): TGTGCCAGCAGCTTAGATCCCACAGGGGCGAACACCATATATTTT. This translates into CASSLDPTGANTIYF.

The chain has TRBV6-5 and TRBJ1-6; tentative D call: TRBD1 (5 bases). Trimming shortened V by 6 bases and J by 7 bases, and 13 bases separated the two germline ends. The CDR3 is made up of 14 amino acids. The V gene's germline CDR1 is MNHEY and CDR2 SVGAGI. The CDR3: CASSRRQRNSPLHF. The CDR3 coding sequence is TGTGCCAGCAGCCGCCGACAGAGGAATTCACCCCTCCACTTT.

Many counts were recorded for this clonotype. The chain carries TRBV13 and TRBJ1-2; 7 bases fit TRBD1. Losses at the gene ends were 5 bases for V and 0 bases for J; bases not matched to a gene: 6. CDR3 length: 15 amino acids. CDR1 is PRHDT, CDR2 FYEKMQ, per germline (reference sequence). For the CDR3, the DNA is TGTGCCAGCAGCCGCCAGGGGGTAGCTAACTATGGCTACACCTTC. This codes for CASSRQGVANYGYTF.

The chain is built from TRBV7-2 and TRBJ2-7; perhaps TRBD2 as D (6 bases). CDR3 length equals 13 residues. V lost 2 bases to trimming and J lost 7 bases, with 12 bases between them. Germline values: CDR1 SGHTA, CDR2 FQGNSA. The CDR3 region has the DNA TGTGCCAGCAGCTTAAAGTGGGCGGGGGAGCAGTACTTC. Translating it yields CASSLKWAGEQYF.

In its sample, this clonotype was seen many times. This rearrangement joins TRBV7-9 to TRBJ1-4; maybe TRBD1 (6 bases). V was cut by 2 bases and J by 7 bases, with 17 bases left in between. The CDR3 totals 16 residues. Germline V gene lookup returns CDR1 SEHNR and CDR2 FQNEAQ (reference sequence). CDR3 nucleotides: TGTGCCAGCAGCTTAACGTCGGGGGGCTTTGGTGAAAAACTGTTTTTT. Protein sequence: CASSLTSGGFGEKLFF.

At least ten counts were recorded for this clonotype. The chain employs TRBV6-6 and TRBJ2-7, with 7 bases aligning to TRBD1. The CDR3 runs to 14 residues. Germline lookup yields CDR1 MNHNY and CDR2 SVGAGI (reference sequence). V gave up 2 bases and J gave up 0 bases; unmatched junction bases: 1. The CDR3 reads CASSYRDSSYEQYF. CDR3 in DNA: TGTGCCAGCAGTTACCGGGACAGCTCCTACGAGCAGTACTTC.

The CDR3 nucleotides are TGTGCCAGCAGCCAAACAGGGGTAATCTATGGCTACACCTTC. Protein: CASSQTGVIYGYTF. The rearrangement links TRBV2 to TRBJ1-2; 7 nucleotides align to TRBD1. V trimming: 6 bases; J trimming: 4 bases; junction bases outside the gene matches: 8. Germline V lookup: CDR1 SNHLY, CDR2 FYNNEI. This CDR3 has 14 residues. Combining the CDR3 with reference TRBV2 and TRBJ1-2 gives the whole variable domain EPEVTQTPSHQVTQMGQEVILRCVPISNHLYFYWYRQILGQKVEFLVSFYNNEISEKSEIFDDQFSVERPDGSNFTLKIRSTKLEDSAMYFCASSQTGVIYGYTFGSGTRLTVV.

This clonotype was seen ten or more times. The chain is built from TRBV7-2 and TRBJ1-2, with D unresolved. Between the trimmed V and J ends, which lost 3 bases and 8 bases, there was a span of 7 bases. CDR1 and CDR2 (germline): SGHTA, FQGNSA. The CDR3 extends over 11 amino acids. CDR3 amino acids: CASSFNEGYTF. In DNA, the CDR3 is TGTGCCAGCAGCTTTAATGAGGGCTACACCTTC.

The CDR3 is CASSLIGGGQETQYF. The CDR3 DNA follows: TGTGCCAGCAGTCTCATAGGGGGTGGGCAAGAGACCCAGTACTTC. The chain links TRBV11-2 to TRBJ2-5; D might be TRBD1 (6 bases). Per germline, CDR1 SGHAT and CDR2 FQNNGV. The CDR3 spans 15 residues. Trimming shortened V by 6 bases and J by 2 bases, and 16 bases separated the two germline ends.

The chain uses TRBV7-9 and TRBJ2-5; 8 nucleotides align to TRBD2. Germline CDR1 reads SEHNR; CDR2 reads FQNEAQ (reference sequence). CDR3 length equals 16 residues. Trimming cost V 2 bases and J 2 bases; bases outside gene matches: 7. The CDR3 DNA follows: TGTGCCAGCAGCTTATTGCGGGGGGCTACTCAAGAGACCCAGTACTTC. Encoded protein: CASSLLRGATQETQYF. Combining the CDR3 with reference TRBV7-9 and TRBJ2-5 gives the whole variable domain DTGVSQNPRHKITKRGQNVTFRCDPISEHNRLYWYRQTLGQGPEFLTYFQNEAQLEKSRLLSDRFSAERPKGSFSTLEIQRTEQGDSAMYLCASSLLRGATQETQYFGPGTRLLVL.

There are a few counts of this clonotype. The V call is TRBV29-1, the J call TRBJ1-5, with D hard to call. V was pared by 4 bases and J by 0 bases, with 10 bases between. Germline CDR1 and CDR2: SQVTM and ANQGSEA. This CDR3 is 14 amino acids long. The CDR3 protein is CSVVGSNSNQPQHF. In DNA form, the CDR3 reads TGCAGCGTTGTGGGGAGTAATAGCAATCAGCCCCAGCATTTT.

This clonotype was observed once. V is TRBV2 and J is TRBJ1-1; D gene uncertain. Germline V CDR1 and CDR2: SNHLY, FYNNEI. Between the trimmed V and J ends, which lost 2 bases and 7 bases, there was a span of 8 bases. The CDR3 loop spans 12 amino acids. CDR3 loop: CASSEREIEAFF. CDR3 sequence (DNA): TGTGCCAGCAGTGAACGAGAGATTGAAGCTTTCTTT.

This clonotype was recorded only once. The chain carries TRBV7-2 and TRBJ2-7, with 7 bases fitting TRBD2. CDR3 length: 14 residues. V was clipped by 6 bases and J by 2 bases; unmatched bases: 7. Germline lookup yields CDR1 SGHTA and CDR2 FQGNSA. The CDR3 region has the DNA TGTGCCAGCAGTGGATCTGGGGGGGCCTACGAGCAGTACTTC. Protein product: CASSGSGGAYEQYF.

This clonotype was detected ten times or more. This chain links TRBV19 with TRBJ1-2; TRBD1 might be the D (6 bases). The CDR3 has 15 residues. The germline V gene has CDR1 LNHDA and CDR2 SQIVND (reference sequence). DNA for the CDR3: TGTGCGAGTCGGAACAGGGAGGTCCTAGATTATGGCTACACCTTC. Its protein is CASRNREVLDYGYTF.

This clonotype was detected only a few times. The V and J genes are TRBV12-3 or TRBV12-4 and TRBJ1-2, with D possibly being TRBD1 (6 bases). Trimming stripped 3 bases from V and 0 bases from J, with 11 bases between. The CDR3 loop spans 15 amino acids. The chain's CDR3 is CASSLRTVSNYGYTF. The CDR3 nucleotides are TGTGCCAGCAGTTTGAGGACAGTATCTAACTATGGCTACACCTTC.